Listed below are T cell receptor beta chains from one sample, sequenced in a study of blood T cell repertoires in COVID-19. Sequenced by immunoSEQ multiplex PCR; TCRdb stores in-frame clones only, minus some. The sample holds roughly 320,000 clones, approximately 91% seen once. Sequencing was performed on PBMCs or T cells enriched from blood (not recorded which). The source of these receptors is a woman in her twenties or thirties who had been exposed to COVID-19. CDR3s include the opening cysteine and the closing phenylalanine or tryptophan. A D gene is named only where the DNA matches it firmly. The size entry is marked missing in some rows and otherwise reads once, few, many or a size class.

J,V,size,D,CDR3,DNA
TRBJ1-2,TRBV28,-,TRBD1,CASSLSTGNYGYTF,TGTGCCAGCAGTTTGTCGACAGGGAACTATGGCTACACCTTC
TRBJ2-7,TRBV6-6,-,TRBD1,CAAADRGHSYEQYF,TGTGCGGCAGCCGACAGGGGGCATTCCTACGAGCAGTACTTC
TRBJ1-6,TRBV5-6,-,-,CASSLGNRGSPLHF,TGTGCCAGCAGCTTAGGCAATCGAGGTTCACCCCTCCACTTT
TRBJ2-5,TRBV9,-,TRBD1,CASSPGSGGETQYF,TGTGCCAGCAGCCCGGGGTCAGGGGGAGAGACCCAGTACTTC
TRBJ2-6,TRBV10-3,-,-,CAITNTDSGANVLTF,TGTGCCATCACTAACACAGACTCTGGGGCCAACGTCCTGACTTTC
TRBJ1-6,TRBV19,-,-,CASSMTALSPLHF,TGTGCCAGTAGTATGACAGCTCTTTCACCCCTCCACTTT
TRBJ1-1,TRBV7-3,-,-,CASSLHLNTEAFF,TGTGCCAGCAGCTTACATTTGAACACTGAAGCTTTCTTT
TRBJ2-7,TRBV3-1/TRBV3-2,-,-,CASSQRSHEQYF,TGTGCCAGCAGCCAGAGGAGCCACGAGCAGTACTTC
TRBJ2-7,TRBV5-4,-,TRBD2,CASSLRAGLAGREQYF,TGTGCCAGCAGCTTGCGAGCCGGACTAGCGGGACGGGAGCAGTACTTC
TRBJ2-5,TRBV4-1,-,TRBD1,CASSLQGRHQETQYF,TGCGCCAGCAGCCTACAGGGGAGACACCAAGAGACCCAGTACTTC
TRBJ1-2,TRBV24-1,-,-,CATSVSKTSPLLINPYGYTF,TGTGCCACCAGTGTCTCTAAGACATCCCCTCTCTTGATCAACCCCTATGGCTACACCTTC
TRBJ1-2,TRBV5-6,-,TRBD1,CASSLVGTGGRYGYTF,TGTGCCAGCAGCTTGGTCGGGACAGGGGGCCGCTATGGCTACACCTTC
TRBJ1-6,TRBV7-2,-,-,CASSLVLGPLSPLHF,TGTGCCAGCAGCTTAGTCCTTGGGCCTCTTTCACCCCTCCACTTT
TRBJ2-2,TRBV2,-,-,CASSEASANTGELFF,TGTGCCAGCAGTGAGGCTAGCGCGAACACCGGGGAGCTGTTTTTT
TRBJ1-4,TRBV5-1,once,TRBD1,CASSFRGRREKLFF,TGCGCCAGCAGCTTCAGGGGGCGGCGGGAAAAACTGTTTTTT
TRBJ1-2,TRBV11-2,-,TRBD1,CASSLEGQPIYGYTF,TGTGCCAGCAGCTTAGAGGGACAGCCGATCTATGGCTACACCTTC